This T cell receptor beta chain emerged from a study of T cell repertoires and Cas9 in healthy adults. At the level of the study: Multi-effector potency, cytotoxicity and lineage were assessed in SpCas9-reactive CD4 and CD8 T cells. Study-wide findings and caveats: SpCas9-reactive effector T cells were reportedly restrained in vitro by SpCas9-reactive regulatory T cells.

Repertoires were generated with immunoSEQ multiplex PCR, while TCRdb's copy carries only in-frame clones and drops some. The table has around 25,000 clones, roughly 90% seen once. Of note for this clone: As yet, its antigen is unknown.

Germline V gene data show CDR1 as SGHAT and CDR2 as FQNNGV. This CDR3 region has 15 residues. V was pared by 0 bases and J by 2 bases, with 1 base of the junction left unmatched. V is TRBV11-2 and J is TRBJ2-3, with 8 bases lining up with TRBD2. The sample was CD4+ effector T cells (CD127+, CD25-, CD137-, CD154-) from PBMCs; culture status not recorded. This clonotype was sampled from a human donor in good health. CDR3 bases: TGTGCCAGCAGCTTAGAGCGGGGGGCCACAGATACGCAGTATTTT. This sequence encodes CASSLERGATDTQYF.